Listed below are T cell receptor beta chains from one sample, sequenced in a study of T cell responses to AZD1222 COVID-19 vaccine. Repertoires were generated with immunoSEQ multiplex PCR, while TCRdb's copy carries only in-frame clones and drops some. The sample records 15,000 to 20,000 clones, 75% to 85% being singletons. Sequences were derived from peripheral blood, sampled 28 days after the second AZD1222 dose. All receptors derive from an adult who received the AZD1222 COVID-19 vaccine. CDR3s include the opening cysteine and the closing phenylalanine or tryptophan. D genes are given only for firm matches. For some rows the clone size is stated as once, few or many, or as a class when expanded; others skip it.

>15|TRBV5-6|NA|TRBD1|TRBJ1-1
CASSWGQPPNTEAFF
TGTGCCAGCAGCTGGGGACAGCCGCCGAACACTGAAGCTTTCTTT
>14|TRBV7-2|NA|NA|TRBJ1-1
CASSLSTANTEAFF
TGTGCCAGCAGCCTGTCGACAGCGAACACTGAAGCTTTCTTT
>14|TRBV12-5|once|TRBD1|TRBJ2-7
CASGDTGGPYEQYF
TGTGCTAGTGGCGACACAGGGGGACCCTACGAGCAGTACTTC
>15|TRBV7-2|NA|TRBD1|TRBJ2-3
CASSATGGGADTQYF
TGTGCCAGCAGCGCGACAGGGGGCGGAGCAGATACGCAGTATTTT
>11|TRBV20-1|NA|NA|TRBJ2-1
CSARASQGQFF
TGCAGTGCTAGAGCCAGCCAGGGGCAGTTCTTC
>15|TRBV5-8|few|TRBD2|TRBJ2-5
CASSLTSGGRETQYF
TGTGCCAGCAGCTTGACTAGCGGGGGCCGAGAGACCCAGTACTTC
>15|TRBV24-1|NA|NA|TRBJ2-3
CATSDSRGSGYTQYF
TGTGCCACCAGTGATTCGAGGGGGAGTGGGTATACGCAGTATTTT
>13|TRBV27|once|NA|TRBJ1-1
CASSFGQNTEAFF
TGTGCCAGCAGTTTTGGTCAGAACACTGAAGCTTTCTTT
>15|TRBV5-6|NA|TRBD1|TRBJ2-7
CASSLLGQGSYEQYF
TGTGCCAGCAGCTTGTTGGGACAGGGGTCCTACGAGCAGTACTTC
>14|TRBV4-3|NA|NA|TRBJ1-4
CASSQGPLREKLFF
TGCGCCAGCAGCCAAGGTCCCTTACGCGAAAAACTGTTTTTT
>15|TRBV7-3|few|TRBD1|TRBJ1-2
CASSLTGDRAYGYTF
TGTGCCAGCAGCTTAACAGGGGACAGGGCCTATGGCTACACCTTC
>17|TRBV4-3|once|TRBD2|TRBJ2-1
CASSQALAGTSYNEQFF
TGCGCCAGCAGCCAAGCTCTAGCGGGAACGTCCTACAATGAGCAGTTCTTC
>18|TRBV7-9|NA|NA|TRBJ1-4
CASYELTLLGGVNEKLFF
TGTGCCAGCTACGAGCTTACTTTGTTGGGGGGAGTAAATGAAAAACTGTTTTTT
>13|TRBV7-2|few|NA|TRBJ1-5
CASSPVADQPQHF
TGTGCCAGCAGCCCGGTGGCTGACCAGCCCCAGCATTTT
>15|TRBV5-6|once|NA|TRBJ1-1
CASSLEVQADTEAFF
TGTGCCAGCAGCTTGGAGGTTCAGGCGGACACTGAAGCTTTCTTT
>14|TRBV5-1|medium-sized|NA|TRBJ1-1
CASTASIGGTEAFF
TGCGCCAGCACCGCAAGCATAGGCGGCACTGAAGCTTTCTTT
>13|TRBV29-1|NA|NA|TRBJ1-2
CSAGRAPNYGYTF
TGCAGCGCGGGGAGGGCTCCGAACTATGGCTACACCTTC
>16|TRBV5-1|NA|NA|TRBJ1-1
CASSHRGSLGNTEAFF
TGCGCCAGCAGCCACCGGGGATCCCTTGGAAACACTGAAGCTTTCTTT
>15|TRBV6-2/TRBV6-3|NA|NA|TRBJ2-2
CASSYSQGPNGELFF
TGTGCCAGCAGTTACTCCCAGGGGCCGAACGGGGAGCTGTTTTTT
>14|TRBV5-1|NA|TRBD1|TRBJ1-4
CASSLGDSQEKLFF
TGCGCCAGCAGCTTGGGGGACAGCCAGGAAAAACTGTTTTTT
>15|TRBV20-1|once|NA|TRBJ2-3
CSASSRTTSTDTQYF
TGCAGTGCTAGTTCCAGGACTACTAGCACAGATACGCAGTATTTT
>15|TRBV2|NA|TRBD1|TRBJ1-1
CASIWDRVWNTEAFF
TGTGCCAGCATCTGGGACAGGGTTTGGAACACTGAAGCTTTCTTT
>15|TRBV5-1|NA|TRBD1|TRBJ1-6
CASSLTGGDNSPLHF
TGCGCCAGCAGCTTGACAGGGGGGGATAATTCACCCCTCCACTTT
>15|TRBV27|NA|TRBD1|TRBJ2-7
CASSLTGARAPEQYF
TGTGCCAGCAGTTTAACAGGGGCCAGGGCTCCTGAGCAGTACTTC
>13|TRBV5-6|NA|NA|TRBJ1-2
CASSLGQLYGYTF
TGTGCCAGCAGCTTGGGGCAGCTGTATGGCTACACCTTC
>16|TRBV5-6|NA|NA|TRBJ2-2
CASSSPRAPNTGELFF
TGTGCCAGCAGCTCCCCCAGGGCCCCGAACACCGGGGAGCTGTTTTTT
>13|TRBV19|NA|NA|TRBJ1-1
CASKRTENTEAFF
TGTGCCAGTAAGAGAACAGAGAACACTGAAGCTTTCTTT
>17|TRBV5-5|NA|TRBD2|TRBJ2-2
CASSFGTSGRNTGELFF
TGTGCCAGCAGCTTTGGGACTAGCGGGAGGAACACCGGGGAGCTGTTTTTT
>11|TRBV21-1|NA|NA|TRBJ2-1
CASSRVGEQFF
TGTGCCAGCAGCAGGGTGGGTGAGCAGTTCTTC
>16|TRBV6-6|NA|NA|TRBJ1-4
CASSDPGRTINEKLFF
TGTGCCAGCAGCGATCCGGGACGGACGATTAATGAAAAACTGTTTTTT
>17|TRBV7-9|NA|NA|TRBJ1-5
CASSLGAGGAGNQPQHF
TGTGCCAGCAGCTTAGGTGCTGGGGGCGCGGGCAATCAGCCCCAGCATTTT
>14|TRBV29-1|NA|TRBD1|TRBJ2-7
CSVARRDRVYEQYF
TGCAGCGTTGCAAGAAGGGACAGGGTCTACGAGCAGTACTTC
>14|TRBV7-8|NA|TRBD1|TRBJ2-1
CARPGQGIYNEQFF
TGTGCCAGACCGGGACAGGGGATCTACAATGAGCAGTTCTTC
>15|TRBV6-1|NA|NA|TRBJ1-1
CASSETGFVNTEAFF
TGTGCCAGCAGTGAAACAGGGTTCGTGAACACTGAAGCTTTCTTT
>13|TRBV11-3|NA|NA|TRBJ2-3
CASSPPGADTQYF
TGTGCCAGCAGCCCCCCAGGGGCAGATACGCAGTATTTT
>15|TRBV7-6|NA|TRBD2|TRBJ2-1
CASSLGGLSGNEQFF
TGTGCCAGCAGCTTAGGGGGACTAAGCGGCAATGAGCAGTTCTTC
>17|TRBV9|NA|TRBD1|TRBJ1-2
CASSGRDRDGGIYGYTF
TGTGCCAGCAGCGGCCGGGACAGGGATGGGGGTATCTATGGCTACACCTTC
>17|TRBV9|NA|TRBD2|TRBJ2-2
CASSVPELAGETGELFF
TGTGCCAGCAGCGTACCCGAGCTAGCGGGAGAGACCGGGGAGCTGTTTTTT
>16|TRBV7-9|NA|NA|TRBJ1-2
CASSLAQGTITYGYTF
TGTGCCAGCAGCTTAGCGCAGGGGACTATAACCTATGGCTACACCTTC
>13|TRBV5-1|few|NA|TRBJ1-3
CASSLDKGNTIYF
TGCGCCAGCAGCTTGGACAAGGGAAACACCATATATTTT
>15|TRBV10-2|few|NA|TRBJ1-3
CASSSGPGSGNTIYF
TGCGCCAGCAGCTCCGGGCCGGGCTCTGGAAACACCATATATTTT
>15|TRBV5-6|NA|TRBD1|TRBJ1-2
CASSLNMGQAEGYTF
TGTGCCAGCAGCCTAAATATGGGACAGGCGGAGGGCTACACCTTC
>12|TRBV18|once|NA|TRBJ2-5
CASSPSWETQYF
TGTGCCAGCTCACCATCATGGGAGACCCAGTACTTC
>14|TRBV11-1|NA|NA|TRBJ2-2
CASSLDFKIGELFF
TGTGCCAGCAGCCTTGACTTCAAAATCGGGGAGCTGTTTTTT
>16|TRBV19|once|TRBD2|TRBJ2-7
CASSTRTSGSFNEQYF
TGTGCCAGTAGTACTCGGACTAGCGGGAGTTTCAACGAGCAGTACTTC